Described below is a single TCR beta chain sequence and its context. These data come from a study of cytomegalovirus exposure and HLA in healthy donors. The PCR was carried out with 60 Vbeta primers and 13 Jbeta primers. This table comes from immunoSEQ multiplex PCR, and its TCRdb copy is limited to in-frame clones, with some not included. This table holds 100,000 to 140,000 clones, 82% found once. Germline V gene data show CDR1 as LGHNA and CDR2 as YNFKEQ. The CDR3 is 17 amino acids. Trimming shortened V by 2 bases and J by 0 bases, and 13 bases separated the two germline ends. The chain is built from TRBV4-2 and TRBJ1-4; no definite D call. Sequenced: PBMCs. The clonotype comes from a man aged 25-45 years in good health and CMV-seropositive. CDR3: CASSQRSQTTTNEKLFF. Here the CDR3 DNA reads TGTGCCAGCAGCCAAAGATCACAGACCACAACTAATGAAAAACTGTTTTTT.